These 17 T cell receptor beta chains were sequenced from one sample in a study of blood T cells in healthy people across ages. Primed by a sample-barcoded 5' primer and a J-beta primer mix, a second PCR proceeded for roughly 6 to 12 cycles. One entry per CDR3 protein results from TCRdb running MiXCR on the 5' RACE reads. This sample has some 710,000 distinct CDR3 sequences, with more than 35% found just once. Material for sequencing was blood. These receptors all stem from a man older than 75 in good health.

On this clonotype itself: A much larger clone differs by one base, so this may be a read error. J is TRBJ2-3 and V is TRBV4-2; 9 bases map to TRBD2. Germline V gene lookup returns CDR1 LGHNA and CDR2 YNFKEQ. The CDR3 is 14 residues long. CDR3 sequence reads: CASSQGTSADTRYF. CDR3 DNA: TGTGCCAGCAGCCAAGGGACTAGCGCAGATACGCGGTATTTT.

This chain uses TRBV12-3 or TRBV12-4 with TRBJ2-5; 10 bases align to TRBD1. J gave up 4 bases and V 3 bases, and 8 bases lay outside the gene matches. The CDR3 loop spans 16 amino acids. The CDR3: CASSFPRTGGLETQYF. CDR3 DNA: TGTGCCAGCAGTTTCCCTCGGACAGGGGGTTTAGAGACCCAGTACTTC.

This clonotype occurred a few times. The chain combines TRBV12-3 or TRBV12-4 with TRBJ2-7, with 7 nucleotides matching TRBD2. Trimming at V came to 8 bases and at J to 3 bases, leaving 4 bases not matched to a gene. This CDR3 region has 12 residues. CDR3 nucleotides: TGTGCCAGCGGACTAGTCAACTACGAGCAGTACTTC. It yields the protein CASGLVNYEQYF.

The chain has TRBV4-2 and TRBJ1-5; maybe TRBD1 (6 bases). Germline values: CDR1 LGHNA, CDR2 YNFKEQ. The CDR3 totals 16 residues. Trimming removed 0 bases from V and 4 bases from J, with 13 bases in between. The CDR3 spells CASSQEPGGVNQPQHF. CDR3 coding DNA: TGTGCCAGCAGCCAAGAGCCCGGGGGCGTAAATCAGCCCCAGCATTTT.

The chain is built from TRBV2 and TRBJ2-4; a weak D match, TRBD2 (7 bases). Germline assignment: CDR1 SNHLY and CDR2 FYNNEI. Trimming took off 6 bases at V and 3 bases at J, with 18 bases between the two ends. The CDR3 is made up of 16 amino acids. The CDR3 DNA follows: TGTGCCAGCAGCCCCTGGGGGGGGCGAGACAAAAACATTCAGTACTTC. Translating it yields CASSPWGGRDKNIQYF.

A remark on this clonotype: A single base separates this from a much larger clone, so it may be a read error. V is TRBV5-1 and J is TRBJ2-1, with 8 bases fitting TRBD2. CDR1 and CDR2 (germline): SGHRS, YFSETQ. The CDR3 is 13 residues long. The CDR3 bases are TGCGTCAGCAAGGCTAGCGGGCACAATGAGCAGTTCTTC. Protein product: CVSKASGHNEQFF.

The chain recombines TRBV5-1 with TRBJ1-1; D uncertain. Trimming removed 2 bases from V and 2 bases from J, with 13 bases in between. This CDR3 region has 15 residues. The germline V gene has CDR1 SGHRS and CDR2 YFSETQ. The CDR3 protein is CASSFLQSSNTEAFF. CDR3 DNA: TGCGCCAGCAGCTTTCTACAGTCTTCTAACACTGAAGCTTTCTTT.

This clonotype was found many times. J is TRBJ2-7 and V is TRBV20-1; the match to TRBD2 covers 7 bases. This CDR3 has 12 residues. J lost 6 bases, V lost 4 bases, and 6 bases had no gene match. The V gene's germline CDR1 is DFQATT and CDR2 SNEGSKA (reference sequence). The CDR3 nucleotides are TGCAGTGCTATGCCCCCGGGAGGCGAGCAGTACTTC. Translation gives CSAMPPGGEQYF.

This clonotype appeared once. CDR3: CASSNPHASGGGETQYF. CDR3 DNA: TGCGCCAGCAGCAACCCCCATGCTAGCGGGGGTGGGGAGACCCAGTACTTC. The V and J genes are TRBV5-1 and TRBJ2-5, with 10 positions matching TRBD2. The CDR3 spans 17 residues. Germline V gene lookup returns CDR1 SGHRS and CDR2 YFSETQ. The V and J ends lost 4 bases and 5 bases, in that order; junction bases with no gene match: 14.

This chain connects TRBV5-4 to TRBJ1-1; a possible D gene is TRBD1 (5 bases). Germline CDR1 and CDR2: SGHNT and YYREEE (reference sequence). Trimming stripped 5 bases from V and 4 bases from J, with 18 bases between. CDR3 length equals 15 residues. The CDR3 DNA follows: TGTGCCAGCAGTGCCGAAGGGGCCAAGGGCACTGAAGCTTTCTTT. Its protein product is CASSAEGAKGTEAFF.

The chain links TRBV9 to TRBJ2-6; D might be TRBD2 (6 bases). Germline V gene data show CDR1 as SGDLS and CDR2 as YYNGEE. The CDR3 is 15 amino acids. V lost 6 bases and J 13 bases, leaving 23 bases between the germline ends. The CDR3 region is CASTGSGDPYSVLTF. CDR3 in DNA: TGTGCCAGCACCGGGTCGGGAGACCCCTACAGTGTCCTGACTTTC. The whole variable domain, filled in from reference TRBV9 and TRBJ2-6, reads DSGVTQTPKHLITATGQRVTLRCSPRSGDLSVYWYQQSLDQGLQFLIQYYNGEERAKGNILERFSAQQFPDLHSELNLSSLELGDSALYFCASTGSGDPYSVLTFGAGSRLTVL.

The rearrangement joins TRBV20-1 to TRBJ2-5; 7 nucleotides align to TRBD2. The CDR3 totals 15 residues. The V segment lost 1 base and the J segment 2 bases; nucleotides outside the gene matches: 7. Germline V lookup: CDR1 DFQATT, CDR2 SNEGSKA (reference sequence). The CDR3 DNA sequence: TGCAGTGCTAGAGCCCAACCTAGCGGTCAAGAGACCCAGTACTTC. The encoded protein is CSARAQPSGQETQYF.

This rearrangement joins TRBV18 to TRBJ2-3, with D perhaps being TRBD1 or TRBD2 (5 bases each). The V end lost 5 bases, the J end lost 4 bases, and 10 bases lay between the germline ends. The CDR3 covers 13 residues. Germline V gives CDR1 KGHSH, CDR2 LQKENI. CDR3 bases: TGTGCCAGCTCAGGAGAGGGGCCAGATACGCAGTATTTT. The encoded protein is CASSGEGPDTQYF.

This clonotype was detected only a few times. V and J are TRBV12-3 or TRBV12-4 and TRBJ2-4; either TRBD1 or TRBD2 may fit D (5 bases each). The V and J ends lost 1 base and 13 bases respectively, with 11 bases between them. This CDR3 has 12 amino acids. This CDR3 is CASSLGEGIQYF. The CDR3 coding sequence is TGTGCCAGCAGTTTAGGAGAGGGGATCCAGTACTTC.

The chain employs TRBV9 and TRBJ2-3; D is tentatively TRBD1 or TRBD2 (5 bases each). This CDR3 is built from 18 residues. CDR1 is SGDLS, CDR2 YYNGEE, per germline. Trimming cost V 0 bases and J 3 bases, with 20 bases left between them. DNA of the CDR3: TGTGCCAGCAGCGTAGCGCAAAATAGGGACGGAAAGACAGATACGCAGTATTTT. Translated: CASSVAQNRDGKTDTQYF.

This clonotype occurred a few times. The chain couples TRBV20-1 to TRBJ2-1, with a weak D call TRBD2 (5 bases). Trimming removed 4 bases from V and 7 bases from J, with 11 bases in between. Per germline, CDR1 DFQATT and CDR2 SNEGSKA (reference sequence). This CDR3 is 12 amino acids long. In DNA, the CDR3 is TGCAGTGCTACAGCGGTTGGAAATGAGCAGTTCTTC. As protein: CSATAVGNEQFF.

This clonotype was observed a few times. The V call is TRBV11-2, the J call TRBJ2-2; 9 positions match TRBD2. Trimming took 2 bases from V and 4 from J; bases not matched to a gene: 17. Germline CDR1 is SGHAT and CDR2 is FQNNGV. The CDR3 is 20 residues long. This chain's CDR3 is CASSLTFQAGGLRGTGELFF. CDR3 DNA: TGTGCCAGCAGCTTAACTTTTCAAGCGGGAGGTCTTAGGGGCACCGGGGAGCTGTTTTTT.